The rows below give T cell receptor beta chains drawn from one sample of a study of blood T cell repertoires in COVID-19. Some clones are missing from TCRdb's copy, which holds only in-frame ones; the method was immunoSEQ multiplex PCR. This table holds around 190,000 clones, roughly 86% found once. Sequenced sample: PBMCs or T cells enriched from blood (not recorded which). The receptor source for this set is a man aged 35-49 years with acute COVID-19. The CDR3 runs from the conserved cysteine through the conserved F or W.

v_call	j_call	cdr3_aa
TRBV30	TRBJ2-3	CAWSVSRTDTQYF
TRBV2	TRBJ2-2	CASTFGGTRNTGELFF
TRBV9	TRBJ1-2	CASSAVRRLGYTF
TRBV6-4	TRBJ2-1	CASSRLAGGNEQFF
TRBV10-3	TRBJ1-5	CAISESGGASNQPQHF
TRBV7-9	TRBJ1-4	CASSPLRGSSEKLFF
TRBV5-6	TRBJ1-5	CASSLRDGGNNQPQHF
TRBV10-3	TRBJ2-7	CAIKQGPYEQYF
TRBV7-6	TRBJ2-7	CASSRTSGTYEQYF
TRBV9	TRBJ1-1	CASSPKTGNTEAFF
TRBV7-2	TRBJ2-7	CASSLGQGALEQYF
TRBV19	TRBJ2-1	CAFNPGQGSYNEQFF
TRBV11-2	TRBJ1-2	CASSFKTDYGYTF
TRBV5-6	TRBJ1-5	CASTLGMGARVSNQPQHF
TRBV9	TRBJ1-4	CASSALGLPGEKLFF